This T cell receptor (beta chain) was captured in a study of shared clonotypes between healthy human individuals. As for the study in general: Each donor's CD4 naive and CD4 memory cells filled three plates apiece, CD8 naive two, and CD8 memory one.

Profiled with immunoSEQ multiplex PCR; TCRdb holds only in-frame clones, not every one. The table records about 2.3 million clones, roughly 92% of them present only once. Trimming took off 7 bases at V and 0 bases at J, with 10 bases between the two ends. Germline CDR1 reads MNHNS; CDR2 reads SASEGT. The CDR3 has 14 amino acids. Findings and limits, study-wide: Measured sharing among donors was expected to vary with sequencing depth. When compared with the clonotypes that were shared by all four sorted-subset donors, the non-shared clonotypes turned out to have lower generation probabilities.

This clone was recorded once. Its antigen is not known. This rearrangement joins TRBV6-1 to TRBJ1-3; no definite D call. This receptor was taken from a man younger than 30 in good health. Some clones in this sample may be carry-over from other donors' samples. Sequencing was performed on naive CD4+ T cells from PBMCs. Subset described: CD45RA+ positively selected. The CDR3 spells CASMETGSGNTIYF. The DNA for the CDR3 is TGTGCCAGCATGGAGACGGGCTCTGGAAACACCATATATTTT.